These 27 T cell receptor beta chains came from one sample sequenced in a study of regulatory T cells in long-lasting Graves disease. Assembly of TCR beta libraries relied on iRepertoire HTBI primers together with Arm-PCR of CDR3 regions. TCRdb passed the multiplex PCR reads through MiXCR, listing each CDR3 protein once. The sample has 350,000 to 450,000 distinct CDR3 sequences; more than 13% are singletons. Time point given: newly diagnosed GD, antithyroid drugs for less than 3 months. RNA from PBMCs was the source of the TCR library. The same data also contributed to another study, on T cells in Graves' hyperthyroidism and ophthalmopathy.

The sequencing here drew on peripheral blood mononuclear cells (PBMCs), taken at new diagnosis, from a patient treated with antithyroid drugs. These receptor sequences come from a woman in her thirties with Graves disease.

This rearrangement joins TRBV5-6 to TRBJ2-1, with D tentatively TRBD1 or TRBD2 (5 bases each). The V gene's germline CDR1 is SGHDT and CDR2 YYEEEE. The CDR3 loop spans 13 amino acids. The V gene lost 4 bases and the J gene lost 9 bases, with 14 bases spanning the gap. The CDR3 DNA follows: TGTGCCAGCAGCGATGGGACGGTTGGTGAGCAGTTCTTC. Its protein is CASSDGTVGEQFF.

J is TRBJ2-5 and V is TRBV29-1; TRBD1 might be the D (5 bases). Germline-derived CDR1 and CDR2 are SQVTM and ANQGSEA. Trimming left V 0 bases short and J 3 bases short, with 17 bases between. CDR3 length: 16 residues. CDR3 in amino acids: CSVEDLGRVAEETQYF. CDR3 nucleotide sequence: TGCAGCGTTGAAGATCTAGGCAGGGTGGCTGAAGAGACCCAGTACTTC.

Ten or more counts support this clonotype. CDR3 loop: CSVEERWEQYF. The CDR3 DNA follows: TGCAGCGTTGAAGAACGGTGGGAGCAGTACTTC. This chain uses TRBV29-1 with TRBJ2-7, with D hard to call. The CDR3 totals 11 residues. V lost 0 bases to trimming and J lost 7 bases, with 7 bases between them. Germline V CDR1 and CDR2: SQVTM, ANQGSEA.

This clonotype has just a few counts. The gene calls are TRBV20-1 and TRBJ2-3; the match to TRBD2 covers 7 bases. Germline V CDR1 and CDR2: DFQATT, SNEGSKA (reference sequence). V lost 1 base to trimming and J lost 7 bases; unmatched junction nucleotides: 8. This CDR3 region has 14 residues. CDR3 in amino acids: CSARVAGAPHTQYF. The CDR3 DNA reads as TGCAGTGCTAGAGTCGCGGGAGCGCCCCATACGCAGTATTTT.

This clonotype turned up a few times. This sequence joins TRBV5-1 and TRBJ2-2; 8 bases line up with TRBD2. The germline CDR1 and CDR2 sequences are SGHRS and YFSETQ. V was clipped by 6 bases and J by 6 bases; unmatched bases: 16. The CDR3 covers 17 residues. CDR3 nucleotides: TGCGCCAGCAAGGCCGCACGAGCGGGAGAACGGGCCGGGGAGCTGTTTTTT. It specifies CASKAARAGERAGELFF.

This clonotype has a handful of counts. The V call is TRBV30, the J call TRBJ2-1; D may be TRBD1 or TRBD2 (5 bases each). CDR3 length: 16 amino acids. V was shortened by 2 bases and J by 4 bases, with 18 bases between the two germline ends. Germline V gene lookup returns CDR1 GTSNPN and CDR2 SVGIG (reference sequence). CDR3 nucleotide sequence: TGTGCCTGGAGTATCCTTCGTTCGGGACCTTACAATGAGCAGTTCTTC. Translated, it gives CAWSILRSGPYNEQFF.

This clonotype was seen ten or more times. The rearrangement joins TRBV19 to TRBJ2-2, with D perhaps matching TRBD2 (11 bases). With 11 bases removed from V and 5 bases from J, the gap between germline ends came to 45 bases. This CDR3 comprises 23 residues. Germline assignment: CDR1 LNHDA and CDR2 SQIVND (reference sequence). The chain's CDR3 is CAASRGAGQGWSLAGVWTGELFF. CDR3 DNA sequence: TGTGCCGCCAGTAGGGGCGCGGGACAGGGGTGGTCACTAGCGGGAGTCTGGACCGGGGAGCTGTTTTTT.

This clonotype showed up just a few times. The chain links TRBV3-1 to TRBJ1-6; weak D call: TRBD1 (5 bases). CDR1 is LGHDT, CDR2 YNNKEL, per germline (reference sequence). This CDR3 spans 14 amino acids. Trimming cost V 4 bases and J 5 bases, with 9 bases left between them. Here the CDR3 reads CASSPGTNNSPLHF. The CDR3 DNA reads TGTGCCAGCAGCCCCGGGACCAATAATTCACCCCTCCACTTT.

The chain combines TRBV12-3 or TRBV12-4 with TRBJ1-5; D possibly corresponds to TRBD1 (6 bases). V dropped 3 bases and J dropped 9 bases, with 15 bases sitting between them. The CDR3 has 14 amino acids. The CDR3 reads CASSFSGAGRPQHF. The DNA of the CDR3 is TGTGCCAGCAGTTTCTCGGGGGCAGGACGGCCCCAGCATTTT.

This clonotype has a count of ten or more. The chain couples TRBV2 to TRBJ1-5; D remains unclear. Trimming stripped 6 bases from V and 6 bases from J, with 18 bases between. Germline V CDR1 and CDR2: SNHLY, FYNNEI. This CDR3 has 15 residues. The CDR3 DNA sequence: TGTGCCAGCAGACGGAGCAGCGCTAGCCCTCAGCCCCAGCATTTT. As protein: CASRRSSASPQPQHF. The whole variable domain, filled in from reference TRBV2 and TRBJ1-5, reads EPEVTQTPSHQVTQMGQEVILRCVPISNHLYFYWYRQILGQKVEFLVSFYNNEISEKSEIFDDQFSVERPDGSNFTLKIRSTKLEDSAMYFCASRRSSASPQPQHFGDGTRLSIL.

This rearrangement joins TRBV10-1 to TRBJ2-3, with D possibly being TRBD2 (5 bases). This CDR3 is 14 amino acids long. The germline gives CDR1 WNHNN, CDR2 SYGVQD (reference sequence). With 2 bases removed from V and 2 bases from J, the gap between germline ends came to 8 bases. The CDR3 region is CASSEKRFTDTQYF. The CDR3 DNA follows: TGCGCCAGCAGTGAGAAGCGGTTCACAGATACGCAGTATTTT.

The chain employs TRBV11-2 and TRBJ1-2; D is unresolved. Germline CDR1 reads SGHAT; CDR2 reads FQNNGV. V lost 1 base, J lost 1 base, and 10 bases lay in between. The CDR3 runs to 15 residues. Here the CDR3 reads CASSLVDTFNYGYTF. As DNA, the CDR3 is TGTGCCAGCAGCTTAGTCGACACCTTTAACTATGGCTACACCTTC.

This clonotype occurred many times. The V and J genes are TRBV20-1 and TRBJ2-3, with D uncertain. Germline V gene data show CDR1 as DFQATT and CDR2 as SNEGSKA (reference sequence). V was cut by 3 bases and J by 4 bases, with 11 bases left in between. This CDR3 spans 13 amino acids. The CDR3 reads CSASRQAADTQYF. CDR3 sequence (DNA): TGCAGTGCTAGTCGTCAGGCTGCAGATACGCAGTATTTT.

This clonotype was observed a few times. The chain joins TRBV9 to TRBJ1-1; 7 bases are shared with TRBD1. With V trimmed by 4 bases and J by 2 bases, 14 bases remained unmatched. The CDR3 totals 17 residues. The germline V gene has CDR1 SGDLS and CDR2 YYNGEE. DNA for the CDR3: TGTGCCAGCAGCTCAAGGGGGGATACAGGGGCCAACACTGAAGCTTTCTTT. This encodes CASSSRGDTGANTEAFF.

The V call is TRBV6-2 or TRBV6-3, the J call TRBJ1-1; perhaps TRBD1 as D (5 bases). Germline CDR1 reads MNHEY; CDR2 reads SVGEGT. V lost 0 bases to trimming and J lost 8 bases, with 10 bases between them. The length of the CDR3 is 13 residues. The CDR3: CASSYSGGGEAFF. The CDR3 DNA sequence: TGTGCCAGCAGTTACTCGGGGGGGGGGGAAGCTTTCTTT.

CDR3 DNA sequence: TGTGCCAGTCTTGCTTCCAAAAACATTCAGTACTTC. This translates into CASLASKNIQYF. The chain recombines TRBV19 with TRBJ2-4; D is ambiguous. V lost 8 bases and J lost 2, with 7 bases in between. This CDR3 spans 12 amino acids. Per the germline V gene, CDR1 is LNHDA and CDR2 is SQIVND (reference sequence).

The chain carries TRBV19 and TRBJ2-1; 12 nucleotides agree with TRBD2. Germline V lookup: CDR1 LNHDA, CDR2 SQIVND (reference sequence). This CDR3 has 16 amino acids. V was pared by 1 base and J by 8 bases, with 6 bases of the junction left unmatched. The CDR3 region is CASSIVLAGGVDEQFF. DNA for the CDR3: TGTGCCAGTAGTATAGTACTAGCGGGAGGTGTTGATGAGCAGTTCTTC.

The chain recombines TRBV2 with TRBJ1-5; D perhaps matches TRBD1 (5 bases). Germline CDR1 is SNHLY and CDR2 is FYNNEI. V was clipped by 8 bases and J by 3 bases, with 14 bases between them. CDR3 length equals 14 residues. CDR3 residues: CASSRDRYNQPQHF. CDR3 sequence (DNA): TGTGCCAGCTCCCGGGACCGCTACAATCAGCCCCAGCATTTT.

Ten or more counts support this clonotype. The chain carries TRBV12-3 or TRBV12-4 and TRBJ2-7; TRBD1 agrees at 9 bases. CDR3 length equals 12 residues. Trimming cost V 8 bases and J 4 bases; bases outside gene matches: 3. The CDR3 reads CASGQGPYEQYF. Here the CDR3 DNA reads TGTGCCAGCGGACAGGGGCCTTACGAGCAGTACTTC.

At least ten counts were recorded for this clonotype. The rearrangement joins TRBV12-3 or TRBV12-4 to TRBJ2-3; a possible D gene is TRBD1 (5 bases). V shed 6 bases and J shed 3 bases, with 16 bases lying between them. The CDR3 contains 15 residues. The CDR3 DNA is TGTGCCAGCAGCCCCTCGGACAAGCGAACAGATACGCAGTATTTT. Translating gives CASSPSDKRTDTQYF.

The sample holds many counts of this clonotype. The chain combines TRBV20-1 with TRBJ2-4; 11 bases are a match to TRBD1. CDR1 and CDR2 (germline): DFQATT, SNEGSKA (reference sequence). The CDR3 has 18 residues. The trim removed 3 bases at V and 0 bases at J, leaving 10 bases unmatched. The CDR3 coding sequence is TGCAGTGCTAGGGGGAGGGACAGGGGGTCTTTAGCCAAAAACATTCAGTACTTC. It encodes CSARGRDRGSLAKNIQYF.

This clonotype appeared many times. The gene calls are TRBV20-1 and TRBJ2-1; 8 bases match TRBD1. With 5 bases clipped from V and 5 bases from J, the junction kept 8 bases outside the gene matches. There are 14 residues in the CDR3. Germline values: CDR1 DFQATT, CDR2 SNEGSKA (reference sequence). The CDR3, as DNA: TGCAGTGCTGGACAGGGTACGATCGACAATGAGCAGTTCTTC. It is translated as CSAGQGTIDNEQFF.

The chain is built from TRBV29-1 and TRBJ1-2; weak D call: TRBD1 (6 bases). Trimming pared 5 bases from V and 6 bases from J, leaving 16 bases between. CDR1 and CDR2 from the germline V gene are SQVTM and ANQGSEA. This CDR3 region has 13 residues. The CDR3 nucleotides read TGCAGCGTTAAACTAGGGACAAATGATGGCTACACCTTC. It encodes CSVKLGTNDGYTF.

This clonotype was observed at least ten times. The chain's CDR3 is CASSEVGFGRTQYF. In DNA, the CDR3 is TGTGCCAGCAGTGAAGTGGGGTTCGGACGGACCCAGTACTTC. V usage is TRBV2 and J usage is TRBJ2-5; no clear D. Germline V gives CDR1 SNHLY, CDR2 FYNNEI. Trimming cost V 1 base and J 7 bases, with 13 bases left between them. The CDR3 loop spans 14 amino acids.

This clonotype was observed at least ten times. This chain joins TRBV2 and TRBJ1-5; no clear D gene. Trimming cost V 2 bases and J 0 bases, with 8 bases left between them. Looked up from germline, CDR1 is SNHLY and CDR2 is FYNNEI. CDR3 length: 15 amino acids. CDR3 protein: CASSETANSNQPQHF. The CDR3 coding sequence is TGTGCCAGCAGTGAAACAGCAAATAGCAATCAGCCCCAGCATTTT.

With regard to this clonotype: Given a much more abundant clone one base away, this may be a read error. The chain recombines TRBV6-2 or TRBV6-3 with TRBJ2-1; 12 bases fit TRBD1. From germline, CDR1 is MNHEY and CDR2 SVGEGT. CDR3 size: 15 residues. The DNA for the CDR3 is TGTGCCAGCAGATTCGGGACAGGGGGCGCGGATGAGCAGCTCTTC. Translating it yields CASRFGTGGADEQLF.

This clonotype came up many times. The chain recombines TRBV9 with TRBJ2-3, with unresolved D. Per the germline V gene, CDR1 is SGDLS and CDR2 is YYNGEE. V lost 2 bases to trimming and J lost 4 bases, with 8 bases between them. The CDR3 is 13 amino acids. DNA of the CDR3: TGTGCCAGCAGCGTCCGGTTAGCAGATACGCAGTATTTT. Protein: CASSVRLADTQYF.